The present entry profiles one TCR beta chain with its context. At one end, the junction sequence differs from germline, possibly due to a read error. The CDR3 consists of 17 residues. Germline V CDR1 and CDR2: SGHDN, FVKESK. These data originate in a study of patients and donors after allogeneic stem cell transplantation. MiXCR, applied by TCRdb to the RT-PCR reads, yields one record per CDR3 protein. The table includes hundreds of thousands of distinct CDR3 sequences, 15% to 20% detected once. This clonotype was obtained from a human donor who was either an allogeneic HSCT recipient or a stem cell or donor lymphocyte infusion donor (not recorded which). It is not recorded whose cells these are; they may come from a transplant donor. Sequenced sample: blood, either unsorted or a sorted T cell fraction (not recorded which). The chain carries TRBV14 and TRBJ2-1; TRBD2 aligns across 8 bases. The CDR3 protein is CASCQDLVGRAANEQFF. The CDR3 DNA follows: TGTGCCAGCTGCCAAGATTTGGTCGGGAGGGCCGCCAATGAGCAGTTCTTC.